This T cell receptor beta chain comes out of a study of cytomegalovirus exposure and HLA in healthy donors. PCR primers comprised 60 Vbeta and 13 Jbeta primers. The method was immunoSEQ multiplex PCR; TCRdb's version includes in-frame clones alone and lacks a portion of them. Among roughly 160,000 clones, over 80% were seen once, and the ten largest hold more than 1%. Germline V gives CDR1 WNHNN, CDR2 SYGVQD (reference sequence). The CDR3 consists of 15 residues. Between the trimmed V and J ends, which lost 0 bases and 0 bases, there was a span of 7 bases. The source is a boy between 2 and 15 years old in good health and CMV-seronegative. The rearrangement uses TRBV10-1 and TRBJ2-3; the D is unclear. The source material was PBMCs. The DNA for the CDR3 is TGCGCCAGCAGTGAGTCGAGATTCAGCACAGATACGCAGTATTTT. It translates to CASSESRFSTDTQYF.